A single sample gave rise to the 12 T cell receptor beta chains below, sequenced in a study of lymphopenia after photon versus proton radiotherapy. Some clones are missing from TCRdb's copy, which holds only in-frame ones; the method was immunoSEQ multiplex PCR. The sample yields 30,000 to 35,000 clones, roughly 89% seen once. Sequencing used peripheral blood, obtained from a patient treated with proton-based radiotherapy. These receptors were taken from a woman aged 70-85 years with pancreatic cancer. Some clones in this sample may be carry-over from other donors' samples.

The chain links TRBV30 to TRBJ2-1; 11 bases agree with TRBD2. This CDR3 region has 14 residues. V lost 0 bases and J lost 5; bases outside the gene matches: 0. CDR1 GTSNPN and CDR2 SVGIG come from the germline V gene (reference sequence). The CDR3 loop reads CAWSVLAGDNEQFF. CDR3 nucleotides: TGTGCCTGGAGTGTACTAGCGGGGGACAATGAGCAGTTCTTC.

This chain connects TRBV7-2 to TRBJ2-1; D may be TRBD2 (6 bases). The CDR3 spans 13 residues. Trimming shortened V by 5 bases and J by 5 bases, and 10 bases separated the two germline ends. In germline, CDR1 is SGHTA, CDR2 FQGNSA. The CDR3 DNA follows: TGTGCCAGCAGCCCGGGACTCAACAATGAGCAGTTCTTC. As protein: CASSPGLNNEQFF.

The rearrangement joins TRBV7-8 to TRBJ2-3; 7 nucleotides line up with TRBD1. The CDR3 sequence is 14 residues long. With V trimmed by 3 bases and J by 4 bases, 4 bases remained unmatched. Germline V lookup: CDR1 SGHVS, CDR2 FQNEAQ. In DNA form, the CDR3 reads TGTGCCAGCAGCTTCTTAGGGGGCGCAGATACGCAGTATTTT. It codes for CASSFLGGADTQYF.

This clone was found a few times. The J gene is TRBJ2-7, the V gene TRBV19, with TRBD2 identical over 9 bases. V shed 8 bases and J 4 bases; nucleotides not matched to a gene: 3. The CDR3 is 12 residues long. CDR1 is LNHDA and CDR2 is SQIVND in the germline V gene (reference sequence). This chain's CDR3 is CASSSGVYEQYF. The CDR3 nucleotides are TGTGCCAGTTCTAGCGGGGTATACGAGCAGTACTTC.

This chain links TRBV5-6 with TRBJ2-2; TRBD1 aligns across 7 bases. This CDR3 is built from 18 residues. Germline V gene sequence: CDR1 SGHDT, CDR2 YYEEEE. With V trimmed by 3 bases and J by 5 bases, 16 bases remained unmatched. CDR3 protein: CASSWGPKTGAGTGELFF. The CDR3 nucleotides read TGTGCCAGCAGCTGGGGGCCGAAAACAGGGGCCGGAACCGGGGAGCTGTTTTTT.

This rearrangement joins TRBV29-1 to TRBJ1-1, with TRBD1 as a possible D gene (6 bases). Germline CDR1 SQVTM, CDR2 ANQGSEA. This CDR3 is 13 amino acids long. The V end lost 4 bases, the J end lost 1 base, and 10 bases lay between the germline ends. For the CDR3, the DNA is TGCAGCGTTGCTGACAGGACGAACACTGAAGCTTTCTTT. Translation gives CSVADRTNTEAFF.

This rearrangement joins TRBV7-8 to TRBJ1-5; weak D call: TRBD1 (6 bases). Germline V lookup: CDR1 SGHVS, CDR2 FQNEAQ. The CDR3 contains 15 residues. Deletions cut 2 bases from V and 6 bases from J, with 14 bases between. CDR3 sequence: CASSLNQGRGQPQHF. CDR3 DNA sequence: TGTGCCAGCAGCTTAAACCAGGGGCGCGGTCAGCCCCAGCATTTT.

The chain employs TRBV11-2 and TRBJ2-7, with D perhaps matching TRBD2 (6 bases). The V end lost 6 bases, the J end lost 4 bases, and 16 bases lay between the germline ends. Germline values: CDR1 SGHAT, CDR2 FQNNGV. The CDR3 runs to 14 residues. The DNA of the CDR3 is TGTGCCAGCAGTCCCGACGGGAGTATATACGAGCAGTACTTC. It translates to CASSPDGSIYEQYF.

The chain joins TRBV5-4 to TRBJ2-5; a weak D match, TRBD2 (6 bases). The CDR3 extends over 15 amino acids. The V gene lost 0 bases and the J gene lost 5 bases, with 14 bases spanning the gap. Germline lookup yields CDR1 SGHNT and CDR2 YYREEE (reference sequence). The DNA for the CDR3 is TGTGCCAGCAGCTTGGCGGCGGGGCAAACGGAGACCCAGTACTTC. Translated, it gives CASSLAAGQTETQYF.

This chain joins TRBV5-6 and TRBJ1-5; D might be TRBD1 (6 bases). This CDR3 has 17 amino acids. CDR1 and CDR2 from the germline V gene are SGHDT and YYEEEE. The germline V and J ends were trimmed by 2 bases and 1 base, with 16 bases remaining between them. The CDR3 region has the DNA TGTGCCAGCAGCTTCAAACGACCAGGGACAAGCAATCAGCCCCAGCATTTT. Protein sequence: CASSFKRPGTSNQPQHF.

The chain couples TRBV5-1 to TRBJ2-3; maybe TRBD2 (6 bases). In germline, CDR1 is SGHRS, CDR2 YFSETQ. The length of the CDR3 is 14 residues. Trimming left V 5 bases short and J 0 bases short, with 10 bases between. CDR3 residues: CASRDSGSTDTQYF. CDR3 DNA sequence: TGCGCCAGCAGGGATAGCGGAAGCACAGATACGCAGTATTTT. The full variable domain, completed using reference TRBV5-1 and TRBJ2-3, is KAGVTQTPRYLIKTRGQQVTLSCSPISGHRSVSWYQQTPGQGLQFLFEYFSETQRNKGNFPGRFSGRQFSNSRSEMNVSTLELGDSALYLCASRDSGSTDTQYFGPGTRLTVL.

The chain links TRBV18 to TRBJ2-7; weak D call: TRBD2 (6 bases). Germline CDR1 reads KGHSH; CDR2 reads LQKENI. CDR3 length equals 15 residues. V lost 3 bases and J lost 2, with 14 bases in between. CDR3 bases: TGTGCCAGCTCACCTACAGGTGGGAGGACCTACGAGCAGTACTTC. Translation: CASSPTGGRTYEQYF. The complete variable domain, with remaining parts taken from reference TRBV18 and TRBJ2-7, reads NAGVMQNPRHLVRRRGQEARLRCSPMKGHSHVYWYRQLPEEGLKFMVYLQKENIIDESGMPKERFSAEFPKEGPSILRIQQVVRGDSAAYFCASSPTGGRTYEQYFGPGTRLTVT.